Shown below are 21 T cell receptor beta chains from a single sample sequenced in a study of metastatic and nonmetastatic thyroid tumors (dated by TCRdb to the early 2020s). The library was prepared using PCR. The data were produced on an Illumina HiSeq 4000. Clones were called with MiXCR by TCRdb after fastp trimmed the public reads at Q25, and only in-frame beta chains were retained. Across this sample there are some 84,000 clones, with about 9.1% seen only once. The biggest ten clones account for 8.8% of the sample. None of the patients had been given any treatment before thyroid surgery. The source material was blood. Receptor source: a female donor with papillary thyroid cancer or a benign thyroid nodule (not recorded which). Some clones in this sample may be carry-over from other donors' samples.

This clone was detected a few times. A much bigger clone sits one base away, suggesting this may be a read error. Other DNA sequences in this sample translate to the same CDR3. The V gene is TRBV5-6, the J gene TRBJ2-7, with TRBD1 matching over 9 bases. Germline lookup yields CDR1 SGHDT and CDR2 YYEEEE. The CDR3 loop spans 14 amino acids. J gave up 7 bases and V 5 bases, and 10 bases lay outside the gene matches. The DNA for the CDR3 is TGTGCCAGCAGTTACCCGGGACAGGGCTATGAGCAGTACTTC. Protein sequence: CASSYPGQGYEQYF.

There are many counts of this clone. The CDR3 here is CASSGQRGAKETQYF. The CDR3 DNA reads as TGCGCCAGCAGCGGACAGCGGGGGGCCAAAGAGACCCAGTACTTC. The V and J genes are TRBV4-1 and TRBJ2-5, with 9 bases identical to TRBD2. This CDR3 contains 15 residues. Trimming removed 5 bases from V and 3 bases from J; junction bases left unmatched: 7. Per germline, CDR1 MGHRA and CDR2 YSYEKL.

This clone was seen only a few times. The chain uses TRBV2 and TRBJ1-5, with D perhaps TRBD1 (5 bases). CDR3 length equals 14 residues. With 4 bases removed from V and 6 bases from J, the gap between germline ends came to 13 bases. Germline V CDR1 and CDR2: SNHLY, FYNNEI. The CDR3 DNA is TGTGCCAGCAGTGTAGCAGGGTGGGGTCAGCCCCAGCATTTT. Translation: CASSVAGWGQPQHF.

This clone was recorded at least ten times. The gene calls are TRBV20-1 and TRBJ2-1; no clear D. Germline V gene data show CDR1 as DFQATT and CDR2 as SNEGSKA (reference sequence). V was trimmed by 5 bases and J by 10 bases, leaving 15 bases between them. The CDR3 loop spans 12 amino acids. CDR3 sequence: CSAPSDGREQFF. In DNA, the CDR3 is TGCAGTGCTCCTTCCGACGGAAGGGAGCAGTTCTTC.

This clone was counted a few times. CDR3 amino acids: CASRSSGATNEKLFF. CDR3 in DNA: TGTGCCAGTAGATCCTCAGGGGCAACTAATGAAAAACTGTTTTTT. The chain links TRBV19 to TRBJ1-4; possible D gene TRBD1, 6 bases. V was clipped by 6 bases and J by 0 bases, with 11 bases between them. This CDR3 contains 15 residues. Looked up from germline, CDR1 is LNHDA and CDR2 is SQIVND (reference sequence).

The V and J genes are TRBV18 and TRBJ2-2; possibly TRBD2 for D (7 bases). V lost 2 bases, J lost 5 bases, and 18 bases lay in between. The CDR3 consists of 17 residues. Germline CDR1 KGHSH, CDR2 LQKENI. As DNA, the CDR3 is TGTGCCAGCTCACCATCCATATCGGGGGGCGCTACCGGGGAGCTGTTTTTT. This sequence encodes CASSPSISGGATGELFF.

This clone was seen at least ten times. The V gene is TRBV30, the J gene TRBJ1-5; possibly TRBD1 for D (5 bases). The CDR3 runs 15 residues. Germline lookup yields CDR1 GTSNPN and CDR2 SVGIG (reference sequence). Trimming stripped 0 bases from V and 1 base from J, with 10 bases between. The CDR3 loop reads CAWSVGALSNQPQHF. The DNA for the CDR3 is TGTGCCTGGAGTGTAGGGGCCCTAAGCAATCAGCCCCAGCATTTT. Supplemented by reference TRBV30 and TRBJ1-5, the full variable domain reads SQTIHQWPATLVQPVGSPLSLECTVEGTSNPNLYWYRQAAGRGLQLLFYSVGIGQISSEVPQNLSASRPQDRQFILSSKKLLLSDSGFYLCAWSVGALSNQPQHFGDGTRLSIL.

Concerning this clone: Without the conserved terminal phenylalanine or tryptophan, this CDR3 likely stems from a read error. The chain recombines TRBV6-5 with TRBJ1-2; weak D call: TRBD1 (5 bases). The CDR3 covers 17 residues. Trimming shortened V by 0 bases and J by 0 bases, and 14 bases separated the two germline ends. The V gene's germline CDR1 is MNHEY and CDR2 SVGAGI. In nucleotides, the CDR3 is TGTGCCAGCAGTTACTCGAACCACAGGAACCCTAACTATGGCTACACCTCC. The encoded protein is CASSYSNHRNPNYGYTS.

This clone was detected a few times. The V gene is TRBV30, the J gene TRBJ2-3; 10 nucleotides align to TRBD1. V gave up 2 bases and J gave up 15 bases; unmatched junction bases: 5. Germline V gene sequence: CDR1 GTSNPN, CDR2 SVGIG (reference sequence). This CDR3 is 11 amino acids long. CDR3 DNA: TGTGCCTGGAGTCCGGGACAGGGGCGATATTTT. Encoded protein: CAWSPGQGRYF.

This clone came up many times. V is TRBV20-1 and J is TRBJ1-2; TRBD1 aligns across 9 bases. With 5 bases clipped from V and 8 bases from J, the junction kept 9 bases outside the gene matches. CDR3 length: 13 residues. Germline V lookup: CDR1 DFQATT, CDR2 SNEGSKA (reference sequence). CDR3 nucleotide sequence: TGCAGTGCTGGGCGGGACAGGGCGGTCGGCTACACCTTC. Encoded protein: CSAGRDRAVGYTF.

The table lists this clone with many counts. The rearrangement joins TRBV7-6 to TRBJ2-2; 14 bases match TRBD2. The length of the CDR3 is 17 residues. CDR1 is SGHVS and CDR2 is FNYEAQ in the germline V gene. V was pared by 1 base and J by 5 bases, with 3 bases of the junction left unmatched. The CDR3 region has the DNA TGTGCCAGCAGCTTAGGACTAGCGGGGGGGCTTACCGGGGAGCTGTTTTTT. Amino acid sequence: CASSLGLAGGLTGELFF. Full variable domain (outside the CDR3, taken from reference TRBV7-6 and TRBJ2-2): GAGVSQSPRYKVTKRGQDVALRCDPISGHVSLYWYRQALGQGPEFLTYFNYEAQQDKSGLPNDRFSAERPEGSISTLTIQRTEQRDSAMYRCASSLGLAGGLTGELFFGEGSRLTVL.

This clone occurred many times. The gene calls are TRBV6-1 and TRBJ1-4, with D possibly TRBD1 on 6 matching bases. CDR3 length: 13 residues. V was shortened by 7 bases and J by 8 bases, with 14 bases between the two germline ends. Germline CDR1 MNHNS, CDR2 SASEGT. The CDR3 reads CASNRADSEKLFF. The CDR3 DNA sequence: TGTGCCAGCAACCGCGCGGACAGCGAAAAACTGTTTTTT.

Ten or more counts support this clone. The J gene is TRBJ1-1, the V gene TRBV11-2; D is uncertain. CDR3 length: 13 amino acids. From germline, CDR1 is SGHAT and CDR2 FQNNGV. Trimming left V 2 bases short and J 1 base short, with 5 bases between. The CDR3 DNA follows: TGTGCCAGCAGCTTATCAGAGAACACTGAAGCTTTCTTT. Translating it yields CASSLSENTEAFF.

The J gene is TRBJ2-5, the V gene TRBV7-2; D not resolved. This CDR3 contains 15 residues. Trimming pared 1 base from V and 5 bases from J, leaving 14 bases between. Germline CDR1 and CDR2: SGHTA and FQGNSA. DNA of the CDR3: TGTGCCAGCAGCTTAGTACCTGGGGTAGGGGAGACCCAGTACTTC. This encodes CASSLVPGVGETQYF.

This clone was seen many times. CDR3 region: CASSSTGAETQYF. DNA of the CDR3: TGCGCCAGCAGCTCGACAGGGGCAGAGACCCAGTACTTC. This chain uses TRBV5-1 with TRBJ2-5; TRBD1 agrees at 8 bases. The V segment lost 3 bases and the J segment 4 bases; nucleotides outside the gene matches: 2. The CDR3 covers 13 residues. Germline CDR1 is SGHRS and CDR2 is YFSETQ. Combining the CDR3 with reference TRBV5-1 and TRBJ2-5 gives the whole variable domain KAGVTQTPRYLIKTRGQQVTLSCSPISGHRSVSWYQQTPGQGLQFLFEYFSETQRNKGNFPGRFSGRQFSNSRSEMNVSTLELGDSALYLCASSSTGAETQYFGPGTRLLVL.

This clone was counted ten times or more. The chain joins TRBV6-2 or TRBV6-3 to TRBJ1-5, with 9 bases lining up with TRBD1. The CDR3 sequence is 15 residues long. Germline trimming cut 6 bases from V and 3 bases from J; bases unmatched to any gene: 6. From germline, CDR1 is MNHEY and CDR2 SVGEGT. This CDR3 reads CASSRDRVSNQPQHF. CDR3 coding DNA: TGTGCCAGCAGCCGGGACAGGGTATCCAATCAGCCCCAGCATTTT.

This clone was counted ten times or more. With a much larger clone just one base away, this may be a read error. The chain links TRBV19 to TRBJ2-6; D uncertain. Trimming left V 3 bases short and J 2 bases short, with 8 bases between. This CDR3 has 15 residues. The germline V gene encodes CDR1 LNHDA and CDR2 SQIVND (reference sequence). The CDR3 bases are TGTGCCAGTAGTATGGCCAACCCTGGGGCCAACGTCCTGACTTTC. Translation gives CASSMANPGANVLTF.

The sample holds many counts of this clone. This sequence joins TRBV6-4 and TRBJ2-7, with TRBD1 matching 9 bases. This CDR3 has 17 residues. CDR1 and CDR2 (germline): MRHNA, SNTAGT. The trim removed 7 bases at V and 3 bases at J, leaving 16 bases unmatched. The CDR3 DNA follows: TGTGCCAGCATCCTACAGGGGGCAGACCACGTCGGCTACGAGCAGTACTTC. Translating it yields CASILQGADHVGYEQYF.

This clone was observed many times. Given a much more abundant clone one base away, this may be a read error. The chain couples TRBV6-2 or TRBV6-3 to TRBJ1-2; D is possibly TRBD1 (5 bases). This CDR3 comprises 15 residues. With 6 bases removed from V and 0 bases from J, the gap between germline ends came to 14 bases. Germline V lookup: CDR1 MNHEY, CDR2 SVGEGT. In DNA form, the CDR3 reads TGTGCCAGCAGACGCCCGGGACTTTCTAACTATGGCTACACCTTC. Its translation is CASRRPGLSNYGYTF.

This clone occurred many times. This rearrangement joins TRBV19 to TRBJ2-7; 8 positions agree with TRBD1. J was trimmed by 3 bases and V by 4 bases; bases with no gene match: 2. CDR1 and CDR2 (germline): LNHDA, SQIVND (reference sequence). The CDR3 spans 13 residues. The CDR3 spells CASSTTGGYEQYF. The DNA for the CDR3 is TGTGCCAGTAGTACCACAGGGGGCTACGAGCAGTACTTC.

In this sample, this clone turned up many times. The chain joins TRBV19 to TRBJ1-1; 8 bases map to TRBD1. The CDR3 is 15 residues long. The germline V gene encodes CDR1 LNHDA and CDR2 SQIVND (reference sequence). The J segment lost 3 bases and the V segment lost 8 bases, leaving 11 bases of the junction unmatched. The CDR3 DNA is TGTGCCAGTTCGGACAGGGTTTTTGGGCACACTGAAGCTTTCTTT. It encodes CASSDRVFGHTEAFF.